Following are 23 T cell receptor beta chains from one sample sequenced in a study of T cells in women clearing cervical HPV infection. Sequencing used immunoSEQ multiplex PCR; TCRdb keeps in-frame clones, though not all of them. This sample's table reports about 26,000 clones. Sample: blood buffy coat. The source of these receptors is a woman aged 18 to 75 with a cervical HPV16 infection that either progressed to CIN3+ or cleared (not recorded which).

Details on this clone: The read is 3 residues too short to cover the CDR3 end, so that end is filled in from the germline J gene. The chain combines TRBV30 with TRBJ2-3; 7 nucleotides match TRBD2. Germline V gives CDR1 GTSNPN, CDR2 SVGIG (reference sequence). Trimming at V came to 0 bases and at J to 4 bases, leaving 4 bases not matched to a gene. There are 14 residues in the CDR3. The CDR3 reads CAWSVGGGSDTQYF. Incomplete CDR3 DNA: TGTGCCTGGAGTGTCGGCGGGGGATCAGATACG.

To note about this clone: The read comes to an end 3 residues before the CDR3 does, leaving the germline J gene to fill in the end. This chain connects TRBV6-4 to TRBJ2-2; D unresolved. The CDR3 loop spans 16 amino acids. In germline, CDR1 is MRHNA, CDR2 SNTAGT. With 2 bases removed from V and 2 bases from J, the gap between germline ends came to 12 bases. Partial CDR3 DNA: TGTGCCAGCAGTGACGAGAACTACCACAACACCGGGGAG. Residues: CASSDENYHNTGE. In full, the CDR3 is CASSDENYHNTGELFF.

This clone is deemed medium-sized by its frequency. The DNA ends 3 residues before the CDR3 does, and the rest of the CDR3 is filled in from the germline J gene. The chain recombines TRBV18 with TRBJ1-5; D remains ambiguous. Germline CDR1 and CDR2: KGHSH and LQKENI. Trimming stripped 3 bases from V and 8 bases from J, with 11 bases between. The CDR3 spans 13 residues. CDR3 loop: CASSPGLGEPQHF. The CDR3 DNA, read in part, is TGTGCCAGCTCACCTGGACTGGGTGAGCCC.

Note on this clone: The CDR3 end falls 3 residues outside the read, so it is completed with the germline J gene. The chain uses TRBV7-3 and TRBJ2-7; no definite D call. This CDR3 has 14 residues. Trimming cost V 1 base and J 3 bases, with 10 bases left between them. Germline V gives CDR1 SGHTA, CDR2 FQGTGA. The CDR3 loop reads CASSLSPVSYEQYF. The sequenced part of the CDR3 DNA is TGTGCCAGCAGCTTAAGTCCGGTTAGCTACGAG.

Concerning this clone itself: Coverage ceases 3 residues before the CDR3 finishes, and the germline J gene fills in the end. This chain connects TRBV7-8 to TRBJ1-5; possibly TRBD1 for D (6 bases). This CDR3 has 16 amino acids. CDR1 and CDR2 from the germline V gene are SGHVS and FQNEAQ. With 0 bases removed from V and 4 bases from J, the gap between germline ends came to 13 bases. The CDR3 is CASSLAGRGVNQPQHF. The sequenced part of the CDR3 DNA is TGTGCCAGCAGCTTAGCGGGCAGGGGAGTGAATCAGCCC.

The part of the CDR3 DNA that was read is TGCAGTGCTAGTGTGACGGGGGGGAGCCAAGAGACC. Translating it yields CSASVTGGSQET. The CDR3, in full, reads CSASVTGGSQETQYF. V gene TRBV20-1 combines with J gene TRBJ2-5, with 8 bases aligning to TRBD2. The read is 3 residues too short to cover the CDR3 end, so that end is filled in from the germline J gene. Germline-derived CDR1 and CDR2 are DFQATT and SNEGSKA (reference sequence). The J segment lost 1 base and the V segment lost 3 bases, leaving 7 bases of the junction unmatched. This CDR3 spans 15 amino acids.

The CDR3 sequence: CASSQIRGQGAAGNTIYF. CDR3 bases read: TGTGCCAGCAGCCAAATTCGGGGGCAGGGGGCCGCTGGAAACACC. The J gene is TRBJ1-3, the V gene TRBV14; TRBD1 aligns across 8 bases. The read comes to an end 3 residues before the CDR3 does, leaving the germline J gene to fill in the end. Germline loops: CDR1 SGHDN, CDR2 FVKESK. The CDR3 covers 18 residues. V trimming: 2 bases; J trimming: 2 bases; junction bases outside the gene matches: 11.

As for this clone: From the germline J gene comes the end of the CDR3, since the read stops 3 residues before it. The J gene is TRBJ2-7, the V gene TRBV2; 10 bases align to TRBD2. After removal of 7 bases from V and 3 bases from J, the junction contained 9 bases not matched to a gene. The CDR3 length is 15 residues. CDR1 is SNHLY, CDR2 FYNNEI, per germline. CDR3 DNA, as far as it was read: TGTGCCAGCATAATAGCCCTAGCGGGGGACTACGAG. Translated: CASIIALAGDYE. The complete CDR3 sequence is CASIIALAGDYEQYF.

This CDR3 is CASSLYGTGGYGYTF. The part of the CDR3 DNA that was read is TGCGCCAGCAGCTTGTATGGGACAGGGGGTTATGGC. This rearrangement joins TRBV5-1 to TRBJ1-2; 11 nucleotides match TRBD1. Sequencing ends 3 residues short of the CDR3 end; the germline J gene provides the rest. The CDR3 loop spans 15 amino acids. The V gene's germline CDR1 is SGHRS and CDR2 YFSETQ. With 1 base clipped from V and 5 bases from J, the junction kept 4 bases outside the gene matches.

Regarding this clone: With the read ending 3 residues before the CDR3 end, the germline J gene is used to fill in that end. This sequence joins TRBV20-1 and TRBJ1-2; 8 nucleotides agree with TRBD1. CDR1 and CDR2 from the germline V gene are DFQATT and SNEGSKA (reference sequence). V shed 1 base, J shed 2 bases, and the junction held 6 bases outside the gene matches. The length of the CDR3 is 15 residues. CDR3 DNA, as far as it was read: TGCAGTGCTAGAGGCCCGGGACAGGAAAACTATGGC. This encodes CSARGPGQENYG. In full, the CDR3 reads CSARGPGQENYGYTF.

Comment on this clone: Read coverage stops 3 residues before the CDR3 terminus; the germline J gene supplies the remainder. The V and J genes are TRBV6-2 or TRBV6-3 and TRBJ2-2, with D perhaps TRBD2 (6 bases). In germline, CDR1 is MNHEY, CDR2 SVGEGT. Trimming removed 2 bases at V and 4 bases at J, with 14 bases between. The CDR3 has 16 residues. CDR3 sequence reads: CASSYRLGGGTGELFF. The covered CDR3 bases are TGTGCCAGCAGTTACCGATTGGGGGGTGGCACCGGGGAG.

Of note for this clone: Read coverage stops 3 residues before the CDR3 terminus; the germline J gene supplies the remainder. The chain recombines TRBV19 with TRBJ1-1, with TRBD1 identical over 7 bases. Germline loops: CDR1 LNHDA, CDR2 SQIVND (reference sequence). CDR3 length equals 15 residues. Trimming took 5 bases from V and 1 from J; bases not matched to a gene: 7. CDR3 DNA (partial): TGTGCCAGTAGTGAACACGGGGACAGGAACACTGAA. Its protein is CASSEHGDRNTE. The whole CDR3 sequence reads CASSEHGDRNTEAFF.

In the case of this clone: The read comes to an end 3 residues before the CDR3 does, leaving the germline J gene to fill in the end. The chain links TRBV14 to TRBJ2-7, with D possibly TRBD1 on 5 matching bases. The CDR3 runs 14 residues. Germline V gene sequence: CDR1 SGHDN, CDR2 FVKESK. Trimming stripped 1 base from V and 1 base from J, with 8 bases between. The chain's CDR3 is CASSQGRASYEQYF. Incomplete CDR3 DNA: TGTGCCAGCAGCCAAGGCAGGGCGTCCTACGAG. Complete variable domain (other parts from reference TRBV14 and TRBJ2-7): EAGVTQFPSHSVIEKGQTVTLRCDPISGHDNLYWYRRVMGKEIKFLLHFVKESKQDESGMPNNRFLAERTGGTYSTLKVQPAELEDSGVYFCASSQGRASYEQYFGPGTRLTVT.

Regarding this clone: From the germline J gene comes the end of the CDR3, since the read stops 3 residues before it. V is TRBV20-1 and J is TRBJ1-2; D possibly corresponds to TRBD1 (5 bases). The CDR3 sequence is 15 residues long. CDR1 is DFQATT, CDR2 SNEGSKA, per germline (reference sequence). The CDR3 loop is CSARDGKRGVEGYTF. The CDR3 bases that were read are TGCAGTGCTAGAGATGGCAAACGAGGGGTGGAGGGC.

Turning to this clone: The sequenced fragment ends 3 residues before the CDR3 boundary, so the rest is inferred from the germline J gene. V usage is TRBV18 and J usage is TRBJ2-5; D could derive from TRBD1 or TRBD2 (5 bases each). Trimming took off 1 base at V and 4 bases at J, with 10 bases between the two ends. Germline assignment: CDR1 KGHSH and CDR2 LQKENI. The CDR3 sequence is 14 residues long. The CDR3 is CASSPQERGETQYF. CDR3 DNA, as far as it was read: TGTGCCAGCTCACCACAAGAGAGGGGAGAGACC.

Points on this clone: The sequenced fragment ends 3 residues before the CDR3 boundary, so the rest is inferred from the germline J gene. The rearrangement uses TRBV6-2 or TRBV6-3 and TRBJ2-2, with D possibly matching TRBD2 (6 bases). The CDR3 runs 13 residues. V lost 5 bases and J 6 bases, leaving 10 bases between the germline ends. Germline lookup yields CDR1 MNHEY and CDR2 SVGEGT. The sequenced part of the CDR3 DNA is TGTGCCAGCAGTCCAGGAGGGGCCGGGGAG. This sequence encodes CASSPGGAGE. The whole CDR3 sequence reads CASSPGGAGELFF.

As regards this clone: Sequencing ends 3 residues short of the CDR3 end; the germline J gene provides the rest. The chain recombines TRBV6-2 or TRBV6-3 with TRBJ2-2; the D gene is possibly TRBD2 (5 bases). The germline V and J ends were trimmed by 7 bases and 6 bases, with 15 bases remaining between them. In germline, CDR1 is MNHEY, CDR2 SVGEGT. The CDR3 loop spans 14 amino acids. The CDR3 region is CASTVHRGPGELFF. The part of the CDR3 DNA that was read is TGTGCCAGCACCGTTCACAGAGGGCCCGGGGAG.

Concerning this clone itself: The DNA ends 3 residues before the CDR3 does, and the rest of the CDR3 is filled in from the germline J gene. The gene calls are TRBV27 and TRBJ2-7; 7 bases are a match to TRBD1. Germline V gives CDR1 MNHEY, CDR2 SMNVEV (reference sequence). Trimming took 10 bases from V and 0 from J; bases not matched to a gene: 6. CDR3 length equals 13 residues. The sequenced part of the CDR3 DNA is TGTGCCAACAAGACAGGGACCTCCTACGAG. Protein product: CANKTGTSYE. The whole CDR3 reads CANKTGTSYEQYF.

CDR3 DNA, as far as it was read: TGTGCCAGCAGTTTCCCGGGACTAGCGGGGGACTACCAAGAGACC. Translation gives CASSFPGLAGDYQET. The whole CDR3 region reads CASSFPGLAGDYQETQYF. The chain employs TRBV28 and TRBJ2-5; 14 bases are shared with TRBD2. Read sequence stops 3 residues before the CDR3 end, and the germline J gene provides the missing end. CDR3 length equals 18 residues. Trimming took 3 bases from V and 0 from J; bases not matched to a gene: 6. Per germline, CDR1 MDHEN and CDR2 SYDVKM.

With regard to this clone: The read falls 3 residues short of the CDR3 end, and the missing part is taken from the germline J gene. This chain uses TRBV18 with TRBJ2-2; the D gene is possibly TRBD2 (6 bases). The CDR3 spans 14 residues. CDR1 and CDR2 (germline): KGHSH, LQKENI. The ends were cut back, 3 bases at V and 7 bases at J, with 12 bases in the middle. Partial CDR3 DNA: TGTGCCAGCTCACCCCTGGACTATTTCGGGGAG. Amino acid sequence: CASSPLDYFGE. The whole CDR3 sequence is CASSPLDYFGELFF.

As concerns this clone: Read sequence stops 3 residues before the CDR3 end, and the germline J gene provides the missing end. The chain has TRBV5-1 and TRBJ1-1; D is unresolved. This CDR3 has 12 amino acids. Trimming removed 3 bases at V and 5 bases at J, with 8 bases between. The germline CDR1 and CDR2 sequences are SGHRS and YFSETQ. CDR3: CASSSSGTEAFF. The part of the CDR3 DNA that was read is TGCGCCAGCAGCTCTAGCGGGACTGAA.

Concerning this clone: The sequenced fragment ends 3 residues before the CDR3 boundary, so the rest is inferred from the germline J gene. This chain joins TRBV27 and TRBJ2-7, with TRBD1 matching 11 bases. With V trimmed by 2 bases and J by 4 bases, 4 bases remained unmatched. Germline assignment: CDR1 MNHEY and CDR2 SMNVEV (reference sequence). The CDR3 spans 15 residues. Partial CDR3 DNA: TGTGCCAGCAGTTTAGGACAGGGGGCTCGTTACGAG. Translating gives CASSLGQGARYE. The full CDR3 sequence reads CASSLGQGARYEQYF.

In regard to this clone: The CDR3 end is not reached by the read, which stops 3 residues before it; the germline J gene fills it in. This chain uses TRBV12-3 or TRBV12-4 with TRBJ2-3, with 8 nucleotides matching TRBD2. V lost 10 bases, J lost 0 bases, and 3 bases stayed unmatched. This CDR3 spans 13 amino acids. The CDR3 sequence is CATVAGSTDTQYF. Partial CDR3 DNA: TGTGCCACCGTAGCGGGGAGCACAGATACG.